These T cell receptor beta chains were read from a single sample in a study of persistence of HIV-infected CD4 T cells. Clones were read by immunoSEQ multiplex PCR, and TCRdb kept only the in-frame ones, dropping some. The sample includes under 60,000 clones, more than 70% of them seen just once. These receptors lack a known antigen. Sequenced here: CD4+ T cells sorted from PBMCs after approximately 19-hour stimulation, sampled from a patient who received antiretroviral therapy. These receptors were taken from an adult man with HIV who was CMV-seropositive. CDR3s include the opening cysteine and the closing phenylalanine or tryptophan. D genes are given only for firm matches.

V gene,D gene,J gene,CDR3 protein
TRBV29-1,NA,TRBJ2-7,CSVGDTLYEQYF
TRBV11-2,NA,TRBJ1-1,CASSWPTRGRAASTEAFF
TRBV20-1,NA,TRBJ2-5,CSPTGETQYF
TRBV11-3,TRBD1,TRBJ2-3,CASSSGTGRTDTQYF
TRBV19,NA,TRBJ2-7,CASRQGRQQYF
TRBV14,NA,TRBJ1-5,CASSQVMEGRDYSNQPQHF
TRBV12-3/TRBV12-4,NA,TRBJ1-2,CASSLDYGYTF
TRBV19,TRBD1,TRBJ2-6,CASSYRGLSSGANVLTF
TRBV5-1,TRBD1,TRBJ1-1,CASSLGQGASGTEAFF
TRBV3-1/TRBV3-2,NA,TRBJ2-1,CASSHTGTSAHNEQFF
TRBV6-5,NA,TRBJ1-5,CASGRTGYSNQPQHF
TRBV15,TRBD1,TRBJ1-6,CATSRTGATYNSPLHF
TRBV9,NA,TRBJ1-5,CASSVDGVKDQPQHF
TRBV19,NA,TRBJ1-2,CASSRESYGYTF
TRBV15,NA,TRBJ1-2,CATSRDGGYTF
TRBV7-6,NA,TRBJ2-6,CASSLAQPGANVLTF
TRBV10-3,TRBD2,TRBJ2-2,CAISRLAGESGELFF
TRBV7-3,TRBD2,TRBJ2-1,CASSRLAGGDEQFF
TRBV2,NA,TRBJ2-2,CASSEGGGMNTGELFF
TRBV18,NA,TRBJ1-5,CASSPYREYQPQHF
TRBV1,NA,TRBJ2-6,CTRRWFRANVLTF
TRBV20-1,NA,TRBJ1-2,CSASRVYGYTF
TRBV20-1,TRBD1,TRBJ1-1,CSASPGTGGWTEAFF
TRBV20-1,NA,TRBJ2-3,CSAPVPDTQYF
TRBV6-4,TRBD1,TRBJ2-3,CASSPVQGQDTQYF
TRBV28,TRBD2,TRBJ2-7,CASSSPAGGSYEQYF